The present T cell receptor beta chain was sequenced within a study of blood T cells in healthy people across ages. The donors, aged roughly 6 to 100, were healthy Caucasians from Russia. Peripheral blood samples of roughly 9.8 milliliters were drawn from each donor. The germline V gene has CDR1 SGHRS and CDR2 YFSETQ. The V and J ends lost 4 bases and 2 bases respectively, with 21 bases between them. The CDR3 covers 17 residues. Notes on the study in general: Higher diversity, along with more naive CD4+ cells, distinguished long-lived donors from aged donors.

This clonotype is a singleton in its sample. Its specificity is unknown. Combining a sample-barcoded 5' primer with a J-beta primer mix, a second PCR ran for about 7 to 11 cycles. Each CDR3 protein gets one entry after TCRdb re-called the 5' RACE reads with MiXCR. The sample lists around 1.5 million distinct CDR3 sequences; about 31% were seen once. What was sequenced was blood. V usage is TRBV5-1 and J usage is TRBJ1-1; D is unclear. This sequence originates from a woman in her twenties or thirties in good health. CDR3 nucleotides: TGCGCCAGCAGCCTCTCCTACCCGGCCAACTTAAACACTGAAGCTTTCTTT. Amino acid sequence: CASSLSYPANLNTEAFF.